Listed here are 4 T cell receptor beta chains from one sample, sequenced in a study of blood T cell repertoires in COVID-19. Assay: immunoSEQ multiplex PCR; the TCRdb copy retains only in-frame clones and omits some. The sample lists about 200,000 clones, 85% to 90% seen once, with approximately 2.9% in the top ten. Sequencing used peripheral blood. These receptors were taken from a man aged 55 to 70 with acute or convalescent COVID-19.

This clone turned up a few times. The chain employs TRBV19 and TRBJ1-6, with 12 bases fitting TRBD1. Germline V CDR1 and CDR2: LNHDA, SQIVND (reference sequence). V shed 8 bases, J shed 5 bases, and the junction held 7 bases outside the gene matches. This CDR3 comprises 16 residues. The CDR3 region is CASSGTGGAHNSPLHF. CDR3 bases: TGTGCCAGTTCCGGGACAGGGGGCGCACATAATTCACCCCTCCACTTT.

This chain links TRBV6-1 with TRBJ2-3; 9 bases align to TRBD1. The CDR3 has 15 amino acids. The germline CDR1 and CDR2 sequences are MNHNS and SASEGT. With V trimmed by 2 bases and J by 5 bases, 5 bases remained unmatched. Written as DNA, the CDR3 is TGTGCCAGCAGTGAATCGGGACAGGGTGGAGATACGCAGTATTTT. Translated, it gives CASSESGQGGDTQYF.

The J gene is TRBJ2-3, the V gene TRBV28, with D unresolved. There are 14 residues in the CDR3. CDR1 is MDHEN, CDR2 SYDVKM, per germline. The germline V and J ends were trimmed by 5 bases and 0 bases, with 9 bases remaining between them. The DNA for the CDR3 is TGTGCCAGCAGTCGAAAGCTTAGCACAGATACGCAGTATTTT. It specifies CASSRKLSTDTQYF.

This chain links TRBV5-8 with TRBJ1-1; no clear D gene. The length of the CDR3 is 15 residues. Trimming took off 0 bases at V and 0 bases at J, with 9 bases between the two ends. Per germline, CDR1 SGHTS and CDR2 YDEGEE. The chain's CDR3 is CASSLGGVLNTEAFF. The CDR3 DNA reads TGTGCCAGCAGCTTGGGCGGGGTGCTGAACACTGAAGCTTTCTTT.